This TCR beta chain was identified in a study of shared clonotypes between healthy human individuals. General study points: Few donors restricted represented genetic and exposure-history diversity. Of the naive CD4 clonotypes, about 5.4% were shared across a handful of donors.

At a deep level, the assay was run. Sequenced by immunoSEQ multiplex PCR; TCRdb stores in-frame clones only, minus some. The table has more than 1,200,000 clones, approximately 98.5% seen once. This clone was seen once. The antigen is undetermined. Germline lookup yields CDR1 MDHEN and CDR2 SYDVKM. The V gene end was trimmed by 3 bases and the J gene end by 3 bases; junction bases not matched to a gene: 5. This CDR3 spans 16 amino acids. This rearrangement joins TRBV28 to TRBJ1-5; 10 bases map to TRBD1. This clonotype was sampled from a man aged 25-45 years in good health. The material sequenced was naive CD4+ T cells sorted from blood. The subset was: CD45RA+ positively selected. CDR3: CASSFLGQGVNQPQHF. The CDR3 bases are TGTGCCAGCAGTTTCCTTGGACAGGGGGTCAATCAGCCCCAGCATTTT.